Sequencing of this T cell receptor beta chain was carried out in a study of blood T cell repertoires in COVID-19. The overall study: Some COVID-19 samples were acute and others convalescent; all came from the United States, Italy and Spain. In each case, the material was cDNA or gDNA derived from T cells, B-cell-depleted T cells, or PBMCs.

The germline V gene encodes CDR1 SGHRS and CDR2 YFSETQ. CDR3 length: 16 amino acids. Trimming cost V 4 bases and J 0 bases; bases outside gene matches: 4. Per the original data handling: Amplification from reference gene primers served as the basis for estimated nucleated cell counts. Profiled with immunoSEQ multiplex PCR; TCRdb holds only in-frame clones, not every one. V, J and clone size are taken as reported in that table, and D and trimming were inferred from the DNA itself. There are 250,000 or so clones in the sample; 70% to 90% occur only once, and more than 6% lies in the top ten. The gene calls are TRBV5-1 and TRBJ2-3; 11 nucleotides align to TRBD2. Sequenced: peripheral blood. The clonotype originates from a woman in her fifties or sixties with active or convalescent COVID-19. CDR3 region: CASSVGTSGSTDTQYF. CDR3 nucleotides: TGCGCCAGCAGCGTAGGGACTAGCGGAAGCACAGATACGCAGTATTTT. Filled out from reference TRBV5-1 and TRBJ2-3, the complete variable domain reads KAGVTQTPRYLIKTRGQQVTLSCSPISGHRSVSWYQQTPGQGLQFLFEYFSETQRNKGNFPGRFSGRQFSNSRSEMNVSTLELGDSALYLCASSVGTSGSTDTQYFGPGTRLTVL.